These T cell receptor beta chains were read from a single sample in a study of blood T cells in healthy people across ages. TCRdb reprocessed the 5' RACE reads with MiXCR, giving one entry per CDR3 protein. Of under 2 million distinct CDR3 sequences listed, almost 35% are singletons. Sequencing was performed on blood. The source of these receptors is a woman aged 25 to 39 in good health. The CDR3 runs from the conserved cysteine through the conserved F or W. D genes are given only for firm matches. A row's size may be missing; if present it is once, few, many or a size class.

j_call: TRBJ1-2
d_call: -
clone_size: -
v_call: TRBV10-3
cdr3_nt: TGTGCCAGCGCGCGGGCCCGGGACACGGAAATAGCCTACACCTTC
cdr3_aa: CASARARDTEIAYTF

j_call: TRBJ2-7
d_call: -
clone_size: -
v_call: TRBV5-6
cdr3_nt: TGTGCCAGCAGCTGGGTAGATGGGGGCCAGGGGAACTACGAGCAGTACTTC
cdr3_aa: CASSWVDGGQGNYEQYF

j_call: TRBJ2-3
d_call: TRBD2
clone_size: few
v_call: TRBV9
cdr3_nt: TGTGCCAGCAGCTTAACCGCATCTAGCGGGGCCACAGATACGCAGTATTTT
cdr3_aa: CASSLTASSGATDTQYF

j_call: TRBJ2-7
d_call: TRBD2
clone_size: -
v_call: TRBV4-1
cdr3_nt: TGCGCCAGCAGCCGGACTAGCGGGAGGGTTTACGAGCAGTACTTC
cdr3_aa: CASSRTSGRVYEQYF

j_call: TRBJ2-7
d_call: TRBD2
clone_size: -
v_call: TRBV27
cdr3_nt: TGTGCCAGCAGTTTAGTTTTCGCGGGAGTAGGTTACGAGCAGTACTTC
cdr3_aa: CASSLVFAGVGYEQYF

j_call: TRBJ2-5
d_call: TRBD1
clone_size: -
v_call: TRBV6-5
cdr3_nt: TGTGCCAGCAGAACGACAGGGGGCATGCAAGAGACCCGGTACTTC
cdr3_aa: CASRTTGGMQETRYF

j_call: TRBJ1-5
d_call: -
clone_size: -
v_call: TRBV14
cdr3_nt: TGTGCCAGTCCCGAGCAGCCCCAGCATTTT
cdr3_aa: CASPEQPQHF

j_call: TRBJ1-2
d_call: TRBD1
clone_size: few
v_call: TRBV9
cdr3_nt: TGTGCCAGCAGCGTTGACAGGGGGTCCTATGGCTACACCTTC
cdr3_aa: CASSVDRGSYGYTF

j_call: TRBJ2-2
d_call: -
clone_size: few
v_call: TRBV10-1
cdr3_nt: TGCGCCAGCAGTGAGTTGACCGCGAACACCGGGGAGCTGTTTTTT
cdr3_aa: CASSELTANTGELFF

j_call: TRBJ2-7
d_call: -
clone_size: -
v_call: TRBV7-3
cdr3_nt: TGTGCCAGCAGCTTACAGGGTCAGGGCAATTACGAGCAGTACTTC
cdr3_aa: CASSLQGQGNYEQYF

j_call: TRBJ2-7
d_call: -
clone_size: -
v_call: TRBV9
cdr3_nt: TGTGCCAGCAGCCATTACCATACGGGGAACGAGCAGTACTTC
cdr3_aa: CASSHYHTGNEQYF

j_call: TRBJ1-2
d_call: -
clone_size: few
v_call: TRBV11-2
cdr3_nt: TGTGCCAGCAGCCCCACCCCGAACGACTATGGCTACACCTTC
cdr3_aa: CASSPTPNDYGYTF

j_call: TRBJ2-3
d_call: -
clone_size: few
v_call: TRBV7-2
cdr3_nt: TGTGCCAGCAGCTTAGCGGGTAGCGGCACTCATACGCAGTATTTT
cdr3_aa: CASSLAGSGTHTQYF

j_call: TRBJ2-3
d_call: -
clone_size: -
v_call: TRBV6-2/TRBV6-3
cdr3_nt: TGTGCCAGAGTTTGGTCCCGCACAGATACGCAGTATTTT
cdr3_aa: CARVWSRTDTQYF

j_call: TRBJ2-1
d_call: TRBD2
clone_size: -
v_call: TRBV9
cdr3_nt: TGTGTCAGCAGCGTACTGGCTAGCGGGGGGATTTACAATGAGCAGTTCTTC
cdr3_aa: CVSSVLASGGIYNEQFF

j_call: TRBJ2-1
d_call: TRBD2
clone_size: -
v_call: TRBV20-1
cdr3_nt: TGCAGTGCCGCCCCGCTAGCGGTGGGCGGGGATGAGCAGTTCTTC
cdr3_aa: CSAAPLAVGGDEQFF

j_call: TRBJ2-5
d_call: -
clone_size: -
v_call: TRBV12-3/TRBV12-4
cdr3_nt: TGTGCCAGCAGTTTAGCGGGTACGCGCCCTCAAGAAACCCAGTACTTC
cdr3_aa: CASSLAGTRPQETQYF

j_call: TRBJ2-6
d_call: -
clone_size: many
v_call: TRBV7-2
cdr3_nt: TGTGCCAGCAGCCCGAAGGGGGGCAGCTCTGGGGCCAACGTCCTGACTTTC
cdr3_aa: CASSPKGGSSGANVLTF

j_call: TRBJ2-1
d_call: -
clone_size: few
v_call: TRBV11-1
cdr3_nt: TGTGCCAGCAGCTTAGACACTAGATCCAACAATGAGCAGTTCTTC
cdr3_aa: CASSLDTRSNNEQFF

j_call: TRBJ2-3
d_call: -
clone_size: -
v_call: TRBV3-1
cdr3_nt: TGTGCCAGCAGCCAAGGAGGTAGTGGGTTGGCGCAGTATTTT
cdr3_aa: CASSQGGSGLAQYF

j_call: TRBJ2-7
d_call: -
clone_size: -
v_call: TRBV20-1
cdr3_nt: TGCAGTGCTAGAGAGGACCCAAGTCAGGAGCAGTACTTC
cdr3_aa: CSAREDPSQEQYF